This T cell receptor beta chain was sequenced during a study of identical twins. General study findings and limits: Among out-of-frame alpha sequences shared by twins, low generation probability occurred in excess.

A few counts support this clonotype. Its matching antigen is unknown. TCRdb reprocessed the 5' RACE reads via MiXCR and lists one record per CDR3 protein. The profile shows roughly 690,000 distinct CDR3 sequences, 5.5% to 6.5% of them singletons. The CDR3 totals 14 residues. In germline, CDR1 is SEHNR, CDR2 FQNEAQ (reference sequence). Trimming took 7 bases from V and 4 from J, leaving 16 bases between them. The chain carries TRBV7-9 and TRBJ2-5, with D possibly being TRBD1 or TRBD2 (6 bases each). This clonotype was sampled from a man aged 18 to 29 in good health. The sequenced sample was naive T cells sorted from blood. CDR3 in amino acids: CASKGGLRRETQYF. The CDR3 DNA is TGTGCCAGCAAGGGGGGCCTGAGGCGAGAGACCCAGTACTTC.